Following are 19 T cell receptor beta chains from one sample sequenced in a study of T cells after yellow fever vaccination. From the 5' RACE reads, TCRdb called clonotypes with MiXCR, one entry per CDR3 protein. The sample includes 620,000 or so distinct CDR3 sequences, 10% to 15% of them seen just once. The source material was PBMCs, sampled on the day of the yellow fever booster vaccination. The receptors come from a man between 25 and 39 years old who received the YFV17D yellow fever vaccine.

This clonotype was observed many times. The V gene is TRBV12-3 or TRBV12-4, the J gene TRBJ1-1, with unresolved D. V lost 7 bases and J 1 base, leaving 4 bases between the germline ends. The CDR3 covers 11 residues. In DNA form, the CDR3 reads TGTGCCAGCAACCAGAACACTGAAGCTTTCTTT. Its translation is CASNQNTEAFF.

This clonotype was recorded a few times. V and J are TRBV4-3 and TRBJ2-7, with a possible D match to TRBD2 (5 bases). The V and J ends lost 2 bases and 3 bases respectively, with 8 bases between them. The germline gives CDR1 LGHNA, CDR2 YSLEER. The CDR3 has 13 amino acids. The CDR3 here is CASSQQRDYEQYF. CDR3 nucleotides: TGCGCCAGCAGCCAACAGAGGGACTACGAGCAGTACTTC.

This clonotype showed up just a few times. The chain has TRBV11-2 and TRBJ2-1, with D perhaps matching TRBD1 (6 bases). Trimming removed 6 bases at V and 8 bases at J, with 20 bases between. The length of the CDR3 is 15 residues. Germline-derived CDR1 and CDR2 are SGHAT and FQNNGV. As DNA, the CDR3 is TGTGCCAGCAGGTCCACAGGGCCCCAGTGGGATGAGCAGTTCTTC. The encoded protein is CASRSTGPQWDEQFF.

Only a few counts were recorded for this clonotype. This chain connects TRBV20-1 to TRBJ1-2; no clear D. This CDR3 has 14 amino acids. Germline V CDR1 and CDR2: DFQATT, SNEGSKA (reference sequence). With 3 bases removed from V and 7 bases from J, the gap between germline ends came to 18 bases. The CDR3 DNA sequence: TGCAGTGCTAGTTGGGGTTCGGGGATCACTGGCTACACCTTC. This gives the protein CSASWGSGITGYTF.

This clonotype was seen only a few times. The chain carries TRBV6-5 and TRBJ2-7, with 10 bases aligning to TRBD1. The CDR3 runs 17 residues. The V segment lost 0 bases and the J segment 4 bases; nucleotides outside the gene matches: 9. Germline V lookup: CDR1 MNHEY, CDR2 SVGAGI. The CDR3 loop reads CASSYSPGQGRGYEQYF. The CDR3 region has the DNA TGTGCCAGCAGTTACTCACCGGGACAGGGGCGGGGGTACGAGCAGTACTTC.

This clonotype was counted a few times. This chain joins TRBV18 and TRBJ1-1; 9 nucleotides align to TRBD1. Germline V gene data show CDR1 as KGHSH and CDR2 as LQKENI. V lost 6 bases, J lost 7 bases, and 3 bases stayed unmatched. This CDR3 comprises 12 residues. CDR3 protein: CASSGTGHEAFF. CDR3 nucleotide sequence: TGTGCCAGCTCTGGGACAGGGCATGAAGCTTTCTTT.

The rearrangement joins TRBV19 to TRBJ2-2; 11 nucleotides match TRBD1. Germline V gives CDR1 LNHDA, CDR2 SQIVND (reference sequence). The CDR3 runs to 15 residues. Trimming cost V 10 bases and J 6 bases; bases outside gene matches: 10. The CDR3 region is CATRRGQGESGELFF. The CDR3 nucleotides are TGTGCCACCCGCCGGGGACAGGGGGAATCCGGGGAGCTGTTTTTT. The complete variable domain, with remaining parts taken from reference TRBV19 and TRBJ2-2, reads DGGITQSPKYLFRKEGQNVTLSCEQNLNHDAMYWYRQDPGQGLRLIYYSQIVNDFQKGDIAEGYSVSREKKESFPLTVTSAQKNPTAFYLCATRRGQGESGELFFGEGSRLTVL.

This clonotype came up a few times. The CDR3 here is CASSLETTSTDTQYF. DNA of the CDR3: TGTGCCAGCAGCTTGGAAACTACTAGCACAGATACGCAGTATTTT. This chain uses TRBV11-2 with TRBJ2-3, with unresolved D. V gave up 3 bases and J gave up 0 bases, with 10 bases separating them. The CDR3 totals 15 residues. Germline V lookup: CDR1 SGHAT, CDR2 FQNNGV.

There are a few counts of this clonotype. The chain has TRBV20-1 and TRBJ1-2; no clear D gene. V was clipped by 4 bases and J by 8 bases, with 20 bases between them. CDR3 length: 14 residues. Germline loops: CDR1 DFQATT, CDR2 SNEGSKA (reference sequence). CDR3 sequence (DNA): TGCAGTGCTATTGCGAGGACCCGAATGGGGGGCTACACCTTC. It is translated as CSAIARTRMGGYTF.

This clonotype was detected a few times. The genes are TRBV30 and TRBJ2-1, with D tentatively TRBD2 (5 bases). The CDR3 loop spans 13 amino acids. In germline, CDR1 is GTSNPN, CDR2 SVGIG (reference sequence). Trimming shortened V by 4 bases and J by 8 bases, and 15 bases separated the two germline ends. CDR3: CAWNSPGSYEQFF. The CDR3 DNA reads as TGTGCCTGGAACTCCCCTGGGAGTTATGAGCAGTTCTTC.

This clonotype has at least ten counts. This chain uses TRBV7-2 with TRBJ2-7; D is ambiguous. The CDR3 spans 13 residues. From germline, CDR1 is SGHTA and CDR2 FQGNSA. Between the trimmed V and J ends, which lost 3 bases and 0 bases, there was a span of 6 bases. The CDR3 here is CASSFDISYEQYF. The DNA of the CDR3 is TGTGCCAGCAGCTTCGACATCTCCTACGAGCAGTACTTC. Drawing the rest from reference TRBV7-2 and TRBJ2-7, the complete variable domain is GAGVSQSPSNKVTEKGKDVELRCDPISGHTALYWYRQSLGQGLEFLIYFQGNSAPDKSGLPSDRFSAERTGGSVSTLTIQRTQQEDSAVYLCASSFDISYEQYFGPGTRLTVT.

The chain has TRBV18 and TRBJ1-3; no reliable D call. CDR1 and CDR2 (germline): KGHSH, LQKENI. V shed 3 bases and J shed 2 bases, with 11 bases lying between them. CDR3 length: 15 residues. This chain's CDR3 is CASSPEGSAGNTIYF. CDR3 sequence (DNA): TGTGCCAGCTCACCGGAGGGATCGGCTGGAAACACCATATATTTT.

The chain combines TRBV20-1 with TRBJ2-5; D is possibly TRBD2 (5 bases). The germline V gene encodes CDR1 DFQATT and CDR2 SNEGSKA (reference sequence). V gave up 1 base and J gave up 7 bases, with 16 bases separating them. The CDR3 runs 14 residues. CDR3 nucleotide sequence: TGCAGTGCTAGAGGGTGGGGAGCCCCGGGGACCCAGTACTTC. Residues: CSARGWGAPGTQYF.

This clonotype was seen a few times. This chain joins TRBV20-1 and TRBJ2-1; TRBD2 is a possible D gene (6 bases). V gave up 3 bases and J gave up 4 bases, with 16 bases separating them. The CDR3 is 15 amino acids. Germline lookup yields CDR1 DFQATT and CDR2 SNEGSKA (reference sequence). The CDR3 nucleotides are TGCAGTGCTAGCGCCCCACTAGCACGGTACAATGAGCAGTTCTTC. This encodes CSASAPLARYNEQFF.

CDR3 DNA sequence: TGCAGTGCTAGAGGGACTAGCGGGAGCCCCCAATACGGTGAGCAGTTCTTC. Residues: CSARGTSGSPQYGEQFF. The chain recombines TRBV20-1 with TRBJ2-1, with 13 bases fitting TRBD2. In germline, CDR1 is DFQATT, CDR2 SNEGSKA (reference sequence). V dropped 1 base and J dropped 9; count of bases not matched to a gene: 12. CDR3 length equals 17 residues.

The chain is built from TRBV30 and TRBJ2-5; 7 bases are shared with TRBD1. CDR3 length: 14 amino acids. CDR1 is GTSNPN, CDR2 SVGIG, per germline (reference sequence). J gave up 5 bases and V 3 bases, and 9 bases lay outside the gene matches. In nucleotides, the CDR3 is TGTGCCTGGAGCCCGGACAGGTTAGGGGAGACCCAGTACTTC. Translating gives CAWSPDRLGETQYF.

A word on this clonotype: One junction end does not reproduce the germline sequence, and a read error may be involved. The CDR3 sequence: CASSPLVGPCNEQFF. As DNA, the CDR3 is TGTGCCAGCAGTCCCCTAGTGGGCCCATGCAATGAACAGTTCTTC. This chain links TRBV27 with TRBJ2-1; no clear D. This CDR3 has 15 amino acids. Germline CDR1 and CDR2: MNHEY and SMNVEV (reference sequence).

The gene calls are TRBV29-1 and TRBJ2-4; 9 positions agree with TRBD1. The CDR3 consists of 15 residues. Germline V gives CDR1 SQVTM, CDR2 ANQGSEA. Unmatched junction bases numbered 7, after V lost 6 bases and J lost 1 base. Here the CDR3 DNA reads TGCAGCGTAGTTACCGGGACAGGGGCCAAAAACATTCAGTACTTC. Translation: CSVVTGTGAKNIQYF. Full variable domain (outside the CDR3, taken from reference TRBV29-1 and TRBJ2-4): SAVISQKPSRDICQRGTSLTIQCQVDSQVTMMFWYRQQPGQSLTLIATANQGSEATYESGFVIDKFPISRPNLTFSTLTVSNMSPEDSSIYLCSVVTGTGAKNIQYFGAGTRLSVL.

The table lists this clonotype with a few counts. V usage is TRBV20-1 and J usage is TRBJ2-1; 7 nucleotides align to TRBD2. The germline gives CDR1 DFQATT, CDR2 SNEGSKA (reference sequence). The trim removed 5 bases at V and 2 bases at J, leaving 3 bases unmatched. The CDR3 loop spans 13 amino acids. The DNA for the CDR3 is TGCAGTGCTGAAGCGGGGACCTACAATGAGCAGTTCTTC. Translating gives CSAEAGTYNEQFF.